The source of this TCR beta chain is a study of cytomegalovirus exposure and HLA in healthy donors. Germline loops: CDR1 SEHNR, CDR2 FQNEAQ (reference sequence). CDR3 length: 17 residues. V was clipped by 5 bases and J by 5 bases; unmatched bases: 9. PCR primers comprised 60 Vbeta and 13 Jbeta primers. Using immunoSEQ multiplex PCR, the repertoire was profiled, and TCRdb retains in-frame clones only, with some absent. The data hold tens of thousands of clones, with 80% to 90% observed a single time. The genes are TRBV7-9 and TRBJ2-2, with TRBD2 matching over 12 bases. Sequencing was performed on PBMCs. This receptor was obtained from a young woman in good health and CMV-seropositive. CDR3 in DNA: TGTGCCAGCAGCGCGGGCCTAGCGGGGGGGCATACCGGGGAGCTGTTTTTT. The encoded protein is CASSAGLAGGHTGELFF.